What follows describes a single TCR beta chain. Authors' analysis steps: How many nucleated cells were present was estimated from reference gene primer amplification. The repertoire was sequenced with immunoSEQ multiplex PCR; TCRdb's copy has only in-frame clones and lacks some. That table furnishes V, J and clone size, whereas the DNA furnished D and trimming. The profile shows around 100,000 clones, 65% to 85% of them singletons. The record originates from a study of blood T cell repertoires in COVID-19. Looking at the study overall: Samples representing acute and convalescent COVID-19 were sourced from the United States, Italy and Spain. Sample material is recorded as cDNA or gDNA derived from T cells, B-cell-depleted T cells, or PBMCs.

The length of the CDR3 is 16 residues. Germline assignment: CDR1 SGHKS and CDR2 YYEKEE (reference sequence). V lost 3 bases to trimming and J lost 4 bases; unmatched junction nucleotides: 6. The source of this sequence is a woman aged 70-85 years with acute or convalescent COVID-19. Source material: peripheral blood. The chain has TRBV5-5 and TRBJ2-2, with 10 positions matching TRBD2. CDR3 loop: CASSSGTSALTGELFF. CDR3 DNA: TGTGCCAGCAGCTCGGGGACTAGCGCTCTCACCGGGGAGCTGTTTTTT. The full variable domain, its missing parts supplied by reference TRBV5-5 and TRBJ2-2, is DAGVTQSPTHLIKTRGQQVTLRCSPISGHKSVSWYQQVLGQGPQFIFQYYEKEERGRGNFPDRFSARQFPNYSSELNVNALLLGDSALYLCASSSGTSALTGELFFGEGSRLTVL.